These T cell receptor beta chains were read from a single sample in a study of response to subunit inactivated influenza vaccine. Via MiXCR, TCRdb re-called the RT-PCR reads, giving one row per CDR3 protein. The table records about 530,000 distinct CDR3 sequences, 13% of them present only once. This specimen was PBMCs from blood, taken about 40 days after vaccination. These receptor sequences come from a man in his fifties or sixties who received an inactivated influenza vaccine. The CDR3 runs from the conserved cysteine through the conserved F or W. A D gene is named only where the DNA matches it firmly. Not every row has a clone size; where given, it reads once, few, many or a size class.

- TRBJ2-1 TRBV29-1 - TGCAGCGTTGAAGGACAGGAGTTCTCCTACAATGAGCAGTTCTTC CSVEGQEFSYNEQFF
- TRBJ2-2 TRBV10-3 few TGTGCCATCAGGAATCACACCGGGGAGCTGTTTTTT CAIRNHTGELFF
- TRBJ2-2 TRBV18 - TGTGCCAGCTCACCACCGGGGCTTAACACCGGGGAGCTGTTTTTT CASSPPGLNTGELFF
- TRBJ2-1 TRBV4-3 few TGCGCCAGCAGCCAAGGTCCTGGGAGGCGGCAGTTCTTC CASSQGPGRRQFF
TRBD2 TRBJ2-2 TRBV27 many TGTGCCAGCAGTTTAGAGGGCGGGGGTTATACGCTGTTTTTT CASSLEGGGYTLFF
- TRBJ2-1 TRBV5-8 many TGTGCCATCCAAACCCTCAATGAGCAGTTCTTC CAIQTLNEQFF
TRBD2 TRBJ2-7 TRBV10-2 few TGCGCCAGCCAGCTTGGTAGCGGGGGCTACGAGCAGTACTTC CASQLGSGGYEQYF
TRBD2 TRBJ2-1 TRBV15 few TGTGCCACCAGCAGAGGCAGAGCGGGATCCTACAATGAGCAGTTCTTC CATSRGRAGSYNEQFF
- TRBJ2-7 TRBV5-5 many TGTGCCAGCAGCCCAACGGTGGGCTACGAGCAGTACTTC CASSPTVGYEQYF
- TRBJ1-6 TRBV5-1 few TGCGCCAGCAGCGACGGAGGAGGCTCCTATAATTCACCCCTCCACTTT CASSDGGGSYNSPLHF
TRBD1 TRBJ2-1 TRBV7-3 few TGTGCCAGCAGAGCCGGGACAGGGAACTACAATGAGCAGTTCTTC CASRAGTGNYNEQFF
TRBD1 TRBJ1-1 TRBV3-1 few TGTGCCAGCAGCCTCGGACAGGGGGCGTTAGGGGCTTTCTTT CASSLGQGALGAFF
- TRBJ2-1 TRBV7-9 few TGTGCCAGCAGCTTAGGGTTAGTTGAGCAGTTCTTC CASSLGLVEQFF
TRBD1 TRBJ2-7 TRBV2 - TGTGCCAGCAGGTGGACAGGGGGCTCCTACGAGCAGTACTTC CASRWTGGSYEQYF
TRBD1 TRBJ1-5 TRBV6-1 - TGTGCCAGCAGCAGAATGACAGGGGACCAGCCCCAGCATTTT CASSRMTGDQPQHF
TRBD1 TRBJ2-4 TRBV7-8 - TGTGCCAGCAGCCTACGGGACAGCTTCAACATTCAGTACTTC CASSLRDSFNIQYF
- TRBJ2-7 TRBV20-1 few TGCAGTGTCCACATGGACTACCTTGAGGGCGAGCAGTACTTC CSVHMDYLEGEQYF
- TRBJ2-7 TRBV12-3/TRBV12-4 - TGTGCCAGCAGTCCCGAGGGGGAGCTGTCTCACGAGCAGTACTTC CASSPEGELSHEQYF
TRBD1 TRBJ1-1 TRBV2 - TGTGCCAGCAGGCCGGACAGGGTTATTCAGAACACTGAAGCTTTCTTT CASRPDRVIQNTEAFF
- TRBJ2-7 TRBV9 few TGTGCCAGCAGCGTGAACCTACGCTCCTACGAGCAGTACTTC CASSVNLRSYEQYF
- TRBJ2-7 TRBV20-1 few TGCAGTGCCCTCGTCGGGGGAAATCCCTACGAGCAGTACTTC CSALVGGNPYEQYF
TRBD1 TRBJ2-7 TRBV5-1 few TGCGCCAGCAGCTTGCTACAGGGGGCTTTCGACGAGCAGTACTTC CASSLLQGAFDEQYF
TRBD1 TRBJ2-3 TRBV7-6 - TGTGCCAGCAGCTTAGCGCTAAGAGGACAGGGAGGCACAGATACGCAGTATTTT CASSLALRGQGGTDTQYF
- TRBJ2-7 TRBV7-9 - TGTGCCAGCAGCCCGGACAGCGGCCGCAAGCAGTACTTC CASSPDSGRKQYF
TRBD2 TRBJ2-7 TRBV27 few TGTGCCAGCAGTTACCAACTAGCGGGGGTCTACTACTTC CASSYQLAGVYYF
TRBD2 TRBJ2-2 TRBV27 - TGTGCCAGCAGTTTATTTAGCGGGGGGACCGGGGAGCTGTTTTTT CASSLFSGGTGELFF
TRBD2 TRBJ2-1 TRBV5-6 many TGTGCCAGCAGCTTGGGAGTGTCAACTAGCGGGGGGGACAATGAGCAGTTCTTC CASSLGVSTSGGDNEQFF
TRBD1 TRBJ1-5 TRBV12-3/TRBV12-4 few TGTGCCAGCACCTTTCAGGGGGCGGTGGGCAATCAGCCCCAGCATTTT CASTFQGAVGNQPQHF
- TRBJ1-6 TRBV6-1 few TGTGCCAGCAGTGAACTAGGGGATAATTCACCCCTCCACTTT CASSELGDNSPLHF
TRBD2 TRBJ2-1 TRBV6-5 once TGTGCCAGCAGTTACTGCGCTAGCGGGAGTTCTGAGCAGTTCTTC CASSYCASGSSEQFF
- TRBJ2-2 TRBV27 many TGTGCCAGCAGTTTAAACGGGGGCGGGACCGGGGAGCTGTTTTTT CASSLNGGGTGELFF
- TRBJ2-7 TRBV10-3 - TGTGCCATCAGGACTCCTAGCTCCTACGAGCAGTACTTC CAIRTPSSYEQYF
- TRBJ2-2 TRBV28 - TGTGCCAGCAGGAGGACTTCCTGGACCGGGGAGCTGTTTTTT CASRRTSWTGELFF
TRBD1 TRBJ1-1 TRBV29-1 - TGCAGCGCCCAGACAGGGGGCCTTCTTTCTGAAGCTTTCTTT CSAQTGGLLSEAFF
- TRBJ2-5 TRBV24-1 - TGTGCCACCAGTGACCCGGGCCGTCCCCAAGAGACCCAGTACTTC CATSDPGRPQETQYF
TRBD2 TRBJ2-1 TRBV10-3 few TGTGCCATCAGCCGCCCGACTAGCGGGAGGACGATCTCCTACAATGAGCAGTTCTTC CAISRPTSGRTISYNEQFF
TRBD2 TRBJ2-1 TRBV12-3/TRBV12-4 few TGTGCCAGCAGCATCGGACTAGCGGGCACCAATGAGCAGTTCTTC CASSIGLAGTNEQFF
TRBD2 TRBJ2-2 TRBV20-1 - TGCAGTGCGACCGATGGGACTAGCGATTCCGGGGAGCTGTTTTTT CSATDGTSDSGELFF
TRBD1 TRBJ1-4 TRBV5-1 - TGCGCCAGCAGCTCGAGGACAGGGAGGGCCGATGAAAAACTGTTTTTT CASSSRTGRADEKLFF
- TRBJ2-7 TRBV7-9 many TGTGCCAGCAGCTCAAACGCCCCGGACCCCTACGAGCAGTACTTC CASSSNAPDPYEQYF
TRBD1 TRBJ2-7 TRBV10-2 few TGCGCCAGCAGTGAGTCTACAGGGGCAGGGGAGCAGTACTTC CASSESTGAGEQYF
TRBD1 TRBJ1-6 TRBV7-2 many TGTGCCAGCAGCTTAGACCGGACAGGGGGCTCACCCCTCCACTTT CASSLDRTGGSPLHF
- TRBJ2-1 TRBV6-2/TRBV6-3 many TGTGCCAGCGGACCGGGCCTCGAGCAGTTCTTC CASGPGLEQFF
TRBD2 TRBJ2-7 TRBV5-5 few TGTGCCAGCAGCTTGGCCGGTAGCGGGGGCTACGAGCAGTACTTC CASSLAGSGGYEQYF
- TRBJ2-2 TRBV30 once TGTGCCTGGAGTGTACTTGGGTTCTACACCGGGGAGCTGTTTTTT CAWSVLGFYTGELFF
- TRBJ2-3 TRBV6-1 - TGTGCCAGCAGATCGGGAGCTGACACAGATACGCAGTATTTT CASRSGADTDTQYF
TRBD1 TRBJ2-2 TRBV29-1 few TGCAGCGTTGAAGACAAGACAGGGGGCTACACCGGGGAGCTGTTTTTT CSVEDKTGGYTGELFF
TRBD1 TRBJ2-7 TRBV20-1 many TGCAGTGCTAGAAGTGACAGGGACTACGAGCAGTACTTC CSARSDRDYEQYF
TRBD2 TRBJ2-1 TRBV7-8 many TGTGCCAGCAGCTTAGCGAGGGCTAGCCGGGAGGTCTACAATGAGCAGTTCTTC CASSLARASREVYNEQFF
- TRBJ2-4 TRBV3-1 - TGTGCCTCCAGCCCCGGGCCAGGCGGCAAAAACATTCAGTACTTC CASSPGPGGKNIQYF
- TRBJ1-1 TRBV5-1 few TGCGCCAGCAGCTTGAAAGGGTTGGAAGCTTTCTTT CASSLKGLEAFF
- TRBJ1-6 TRBV14 - TGTGCCAGCAGCCAAGGACTCAAGGTTCCACCCCTCCACTTT CASSQGLKVPPLHF
- TRBJ1-3 TRBV5-1 - TGCGCCAGCAGCCATGCTCAGGGAACTGGAAACACCATATATTTT CASSHAQGTGNTIYF
TRBD1 TRBJ1-2 TRBV6-5 few TGTGCCAGCAGTTACGGACAGGGCTGGGGTGGCTACACCTTC CASSYGQGWGGYTF
- TRBJ2-3 TRBV5-6 - TGTGCCAGCAGCTTCGCGACAGGCAGCACAGATACGCAGTATTTT CASSFATGSTDTQYF